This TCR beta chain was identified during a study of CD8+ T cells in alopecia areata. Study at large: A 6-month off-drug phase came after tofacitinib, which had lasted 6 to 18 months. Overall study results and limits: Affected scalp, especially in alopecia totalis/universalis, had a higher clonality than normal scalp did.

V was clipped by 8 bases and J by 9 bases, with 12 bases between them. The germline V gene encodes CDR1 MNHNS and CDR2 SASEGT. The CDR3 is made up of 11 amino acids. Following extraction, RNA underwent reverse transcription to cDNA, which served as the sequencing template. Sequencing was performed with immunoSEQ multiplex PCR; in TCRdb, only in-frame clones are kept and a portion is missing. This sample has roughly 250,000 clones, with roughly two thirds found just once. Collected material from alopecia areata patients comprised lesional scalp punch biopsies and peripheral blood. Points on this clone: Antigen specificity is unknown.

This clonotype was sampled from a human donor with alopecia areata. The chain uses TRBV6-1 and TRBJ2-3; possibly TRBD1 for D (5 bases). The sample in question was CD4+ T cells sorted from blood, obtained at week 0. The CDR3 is CASLDRGTQYF. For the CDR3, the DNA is TGTGCCAGCCTGGATAGGGGAACGCAGTATTTT.